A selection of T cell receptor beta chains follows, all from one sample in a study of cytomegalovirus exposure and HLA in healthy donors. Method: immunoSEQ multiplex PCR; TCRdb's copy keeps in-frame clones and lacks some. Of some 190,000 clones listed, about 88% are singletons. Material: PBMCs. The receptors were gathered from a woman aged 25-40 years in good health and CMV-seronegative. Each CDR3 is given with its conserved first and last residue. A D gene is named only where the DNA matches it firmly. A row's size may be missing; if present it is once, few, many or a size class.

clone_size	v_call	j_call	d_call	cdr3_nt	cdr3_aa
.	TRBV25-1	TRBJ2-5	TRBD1	TGTGCCAGCAGTGAGGCGGGACAGGGAGAGACCCAGTACTTC	CASSEAGQGETQYF
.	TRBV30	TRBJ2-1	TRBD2	TGTGCCTGGAGTAATAGCGGGGGGAATGAGCAGTTCTTC	CAWSNSGGNEQFF
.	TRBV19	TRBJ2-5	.	TGTGCCAGTAGTTCCCAGGGTGGAGAAGAGACCCAGTACTTC	CASSSQGGEETQYF
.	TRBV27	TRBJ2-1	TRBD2	TGTGCCAGCAGTCCGGGACTAGCTTTCTACAATGAGCAGTTCTTC	CASSPGLAFYNEQFF
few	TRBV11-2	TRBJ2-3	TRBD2	TGTGCCAGCAGCTCGAGACTAGCGGGGGGGGGAGATACGCAGTATTTT	CASSSRLAGGGDTQYF
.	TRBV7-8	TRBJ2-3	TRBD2	TGTGCCAGCAGCACCCTTCGGCTAGCGGGGGGGACAGATACGCAGTATTTT	CASSTLRLAGGTDTQYF
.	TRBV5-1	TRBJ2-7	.	TGCGCCAGCAGCACGCGGGACGGACCCCTCGAGCAGTACTTC	CASSTRDGPLEQYF
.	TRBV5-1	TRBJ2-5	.	TGCGCCAGCAGCGATAAACAGGGAGCGGGGGAGACCCAGTACTTC	CASSDKQGAGETQYF
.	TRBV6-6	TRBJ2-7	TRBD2	TGTGCCAGCAGAGGACTAGCGCGCAGCTCCTACGAGCAGTACTTC	CASRGLARSSYEQYF
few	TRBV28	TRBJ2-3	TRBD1	TGTGCCAGCAGTGTAACAGGGGGCCCGCACACAGATACGCAGTATTTT	CASSVTGGPHTDTQYF
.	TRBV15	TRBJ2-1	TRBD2	TGTGCCACCAGCAGAGAATACGGGGGATGGGGGGGTGAGCAGTTCTTC	CATSREYGGWGGEQFF
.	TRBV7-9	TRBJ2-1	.	TGTGCCAGCAGCTACCTTGGGAGCTCCTACAATGAGCAGTTCTTC	CASSYLGSSYNEQFF
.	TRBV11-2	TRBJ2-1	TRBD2	TGTGCCAGCAGCTTAGGTGGGGGGGCCTACAATGAGCAGTTCTTC	CASSLGGGAYNEQFF
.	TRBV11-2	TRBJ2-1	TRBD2	TGTGCCAGCAGCTTTAGACTAGCGGACCCACACCTCTCCTACAATGAGCAGTTCTTC	CASSFRLADPHLSYNEQFF
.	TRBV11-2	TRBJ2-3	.	TGTGCCAGCAGCTCCGCGGGACAGCCCCTCACAGATACGCAGTATTTT	CASSSAGQPLTDTQYF
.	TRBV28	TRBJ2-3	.	TGTGCCAGCCGAACTTTCACAGATACGCAGTATTTT	CASRTFTDTQYF
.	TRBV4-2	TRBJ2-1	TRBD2	TGTGCCAGCAGCCAAGCCTCGGCTAGCGGCTCCTACAATGAGCAGTTCTTC	CASSQASASGSYNEQFF
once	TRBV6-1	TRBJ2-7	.	TGTGCCAGCAGTCCCAGCTCCTACGAGCAGTACTTC	CASSPSSYEQYF
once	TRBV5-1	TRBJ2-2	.	TGCGCCAGCAGCCCCCGGACTACCCGGGGGATCGGGGAGCTGTTTTTT	CASSPRTTRGIGELFF
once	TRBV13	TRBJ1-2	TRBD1	TGTGCCAGCAGCATAAGACAGGGGGCCTATGGCTACACCTTC	CASSIRQGAYGYTF
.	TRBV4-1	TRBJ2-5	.	TGCGCCAGCAGCTGGTTAACTCAAGAGACCCAGTACTTC	CASSWLTQETQYF
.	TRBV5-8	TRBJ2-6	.	TGTGCCAGCAGCTTGGTCGTCACCTACTCTGGGGCCAACGTCCTGACTTTC	CASSLVVTYSGANVLTF
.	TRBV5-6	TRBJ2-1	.	TGTGCCAGCAGCTACAGGTTTCGGTCCTACAATGAGCAGTTCTTC	CASSYRFRSYNEQFF
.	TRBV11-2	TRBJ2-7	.	TGTGCCAGCAGCTTAGTGGACAGTTACGAGCAGTACTTC	CASSLVDSYEQYF
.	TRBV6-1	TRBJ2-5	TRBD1	TGTGCCAGCAGTGCCGACAGGGGACATGGAGAGACCCAGTACTTC	CASSADRGHGETQYF
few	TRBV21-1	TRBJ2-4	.	TGTGCCAGCAGCATTGGGACAGGGGGCCCATCGGCCAAAAACATTCAGTACTTC	CASSIGTGGPSAKNIQYF
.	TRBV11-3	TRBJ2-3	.	TGTGCCAGCAGCCCTACTAGCAGACGAGATACGCAGTATTTT	CASSPTSRRDTQYF
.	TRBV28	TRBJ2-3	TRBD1	TGTGCCAGTGGGGGACAGGGGGATTTAGGTACGCAGTATTTT	CASGGQGDLGTQYF
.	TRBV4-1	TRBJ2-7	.	TGCGCCAGCAGCCGAGCCGGCAGGGGTAGCGAGCAGTACTTC	CASSRAGRGSEQYF
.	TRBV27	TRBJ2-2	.	TGTGCCAGCAGATCTAGCGTCGGGGAGCTGTTTTTT	CASRSSVGELFF
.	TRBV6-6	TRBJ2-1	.	TGTGCCAGCACCCTCGGCGGAAGCTCCTACAATGAGCAGTTCTTC	CASTLGGSSYNEQFF
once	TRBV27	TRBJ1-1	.	TGTGCCAGCAGTTTACGGGGTGGGGCTGAAGCTTTCTTT	CASSLRGGAEAFF